The present TCR beta chain was sequenced within a study of T cells in Graves' hyperthyroidism and ophthalmopathy. About the research overall: Blood from the periphery was taken at initial diagnosis, before any treatment. Regarding the study as a whole: The majority of expanded thyroid clonotypes above 0.001 also appeared in blood.

This clonotype was counted a few times. Its cognate antigen is unknown. The source material, RNA transcripts, was used to amplify TCR beta CDR3 regions. Primed by the HTBI set, a first-round RT-PCR was run on the TCR CDR3. TCRdb independently ran MiXCR on the multiplex PCR reads; one entry per CDR3 protein. This repertoire shows around 400,000 distinct CDR3 sequences, around a sixth found once; its top ten account for 28%. The diagnostic basis comprised clinical symptoms, serum thyroxine and TRAb, thyroid ultrasound and orbital computed tomography. The blood specimen was taken at initial hyperthyroidism diagnosis, before any ophthalmopathy symptoms. This CDR3 is built from 15 residues. The germline CDR1 and CDR2 sequences are DFQATT and SNEGSKA (reference sequence). Trimming took off 2 bases at V and 5 bases at J, with 16 bases between the two ends.

The sample taken for sequencing was blood. The receptor was derived from a woman in her late teens or twenties with Graves' hyperthyroidism that later progressed to Graves' ophthalmopathy. J is TRBJ1-5 and V is TRBV20-1, with D perhaps TRBD1 (5 bases). In nucleotides, the CDR3 is TGCAGTGCTAGAACCACCGGCAGGGAACATCAGCCCCAGCATTTT. Translation: CSARTTGREHQPQHF.